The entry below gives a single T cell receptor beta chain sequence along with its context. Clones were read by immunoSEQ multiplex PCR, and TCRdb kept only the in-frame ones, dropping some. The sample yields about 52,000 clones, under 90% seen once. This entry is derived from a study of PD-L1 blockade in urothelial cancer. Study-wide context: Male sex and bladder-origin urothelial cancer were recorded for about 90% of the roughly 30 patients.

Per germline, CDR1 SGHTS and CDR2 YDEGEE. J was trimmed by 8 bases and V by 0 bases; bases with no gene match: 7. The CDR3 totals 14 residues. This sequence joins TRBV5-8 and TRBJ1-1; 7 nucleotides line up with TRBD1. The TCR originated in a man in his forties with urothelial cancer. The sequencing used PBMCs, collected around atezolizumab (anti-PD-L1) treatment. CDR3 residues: CASSLGQGSEEAFF. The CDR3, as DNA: TGTGCCAGCAGCTTGGGACAGGGTTCTGAGGAAGCTTTCTTT.